Detailed here is one T cell receptor beta chain. No antigen is known for it. The data were obtained in a study of memory CD4+ T cells and cytomegalovirus serostatus. For the study at large: Of the healthy Belgian adults, 8 to 10 were CMV seropositive and about 24 seronegative.

The study, taken as a whole, reports: Each of approximately 73 CMV-associated TCRbeta sequences occurred in one to five individuals.

Germline CDR1 LNHDA, CDR2 SQIVND (reference sequence). The CDR3 runs 15 residues. V was pared by 3 bases and J by 4 bases, with 12 bases between. Single viable CD3+CD4+CD8-CD45RO+ cells were sorted as the memory CD4+ T cells. Positive selection with CD4 microbeads enriched total CD4+ T cells. Assay used: immunoSEQ multiplex PCR; TCRdb lists only in-frame clones, some missing. Here the sample spans 40,000 to 55,000 clones, around 82% being singletons. The source is an adult in good health and CMV-seropositive. Sequenced: memory CD4+ T cells from blood. The chain recombines TRBV19 with TRBJ1-4; no firm D call. The CDR3 region is CASSISGALNEKLFF. The CDR3 coding sequence is TGTGCCAGTAGTATCTCGGGAGCGCTTAATGAAAAACTGTTTTTT.